This T cell receptor beta chain came from a study of regulatory T cells in long-lasting Graves disease (dated by TCRdb to about 2021). Regarding the research as a whole: Persistent Graves' disease meant more than 5 years of antithyroid drug treatment with TSH receptor autoantibodies that stayed positive. Peripheral blood TCR sequencing and RNA sequencing compared persistent Graves' disease patients with newly diagnosed Graves' disease patients. The study was conducted in China and was registered as a clinical trial. A total of around 35 samples underwent TCR sequencing: about 13 from persistent and roughly 20 from newly diagnosed Graves' disease patients. On average, persistent Graves' disease patients in the clinical cohort had been on antithyroid drugs for about 9.7 years. What the research found in general, with its limitations: Compared with newly diagnosed patients, persistent Graves' disease patients had lower TCR Shannon entropy and fewer highly expanded clones, which suggests clonal expansion. Persistent patients shared more public clonotypes among themselves (2,741) than newly diagnosed patients did (over 950). Preferential use of TRBV28, TRBJ1-2 and TRBJ2-5 was observed in persistent disease, whereas TRBV20-1 and TRBJ2-1 were favored in newly diagnosed disease. Only the TCR beta chain was sequenced and analyzed. As a limitation, the authors acknowledged that the small sample size may reduce accuracy. The study examined only peripheral blood because the primary lesion, thyroid tissue, could not be accessed.

The intended sense of this specimen's time point label: persistent/refractory GD, antithyroid drugs over 5 years with positive TRAb. For both TCR sequencing and RNA sequencing, RNA was extracted from PBMCs using TRIzol. Graves' disease was diagnosed according to American Thyroid Association guidelines. Recruitment of patients was carried out at an endocrinology department in Xi'an, China. Each patient gave around 9.2 milliliters of peripheral blood, collected in an EDTA anticoagulant tube. Ficoll Paque Plus density gradient separation was used to isolate PBMCs, and no additional T cell sorting was done. An Agilent 2100 Bioanalyzer and agarose gel were used to check RNA quality, while a NanoDrop 2000 measured RNA concentration. Reading the germline V gene (reference sequence) gives CDR1 DFQATT and CDR2 SNEGSKA. The germline V and J ends show losses of 5 bases and 3 bases respectively, and no gene match explains 6 bases of the junction. From cysteine to phenylalanine, the CDR3 is 13 amino acids long. Left in the record is the CDR3 DNA by itself, 39 bases read in frame from the first base.

This clonotype was picked up many times. The antigen this receptor binds is unknown. Base-call qualities are not available, and no considerably larger clone is one nucleotide away. Library creation used multiplex PCR. TCRdb records Illumina HiSeq 4000 as the sequencer. CDR3 regions were amplified by Arm-PCR with iRepertoire HTBI primers to construct TCR beta libraries. Gel purification was performed on PCR products prior to sequencing. As for the authors' bioinformatics: Across samples, around 58 TRBV and 14 TRBJ segments were identified and used for gene usage analysis of CDR3 amino acid clonotypes. Filtered high-quality paired reads were merged into contigs using COPE and FqMerger. BLAST was used to align contigs to IMGT TRBV, TRBD and TRBJ reference genes, with CDR3 defined following IMGT. Clonotypes above 0.1% frequency were classified as highly expanded clones. Shannon entropy was used to measure repertoire diversity, and the Gini coefficient was used to measure V-J evenness. A clonotype was considered public if more than one individual shared it. The raw public reads went through TCRdb reprocessing: fastp at Q25, MiXCR clone calling, in-frame beta chains kept. Identical CDR3 protein sequences are pooled into one entry, listed with their most common genes and DNA. TCRdb's processing, not the authors', yielded these V and J calls. For this sample the table gives more than 300,000 distinct CDR3 sequences, of which more than 20% were detected only once. Jointly, the top ten make up approximately 30% of the sample.

The rearrangement combines TRBV20-1 with TRBJ2-7, with 8 junctional bases fitting TRBD2. Sequenced material: peripheral blood mononuclear cells (PBMCs), taken when the disease was refractory, from a patient treated with antithyroid drugs. The sequence came from a woman aged 40 to 50 with Graves disease. Donor details come from another sample of the same person, matched by shared clones. The CDR3 reads CSARPGTSYEQYF. The bases are TGCAGTGCTCGCCCCGGGACTAGCTACGAGCAGTACTTC.